One and the same sample provided the 21 T cell receptor beta chains below, sequenced in a study of metastatic and nonmetastatic thyroid tumors. Patients underwent thyroid surgery, and none had received any treatment before it. TCRdb redid the clone calls on the PCR reads using MiXCR. The sample consists of around 20,000 clones, 23% of them appearing once. Sequencing used blood. These receptors were collected from a male donor with papillary thyroid cancer or a benign thyroid nodule (not recorded which). Some clones in this sample may be carry-over from other donors' samples.

The chain carries TRBV6-1 and TRBJ2-6; 9 nucleotides agree with TRBD1. The J segment lost 1 base and the V segment lost 6 bases, leaving 7 bases of the junction unmatched. Germline V gene lookup returns CDR1 MNHNS and CDR2 SASEGT. The CDR3 contains 17 residues. The CDR3 DNA reads as TGTGCCAGCAGGGACGGACAGGGGAGGTCTGGGGCCAACGTCCTGACTTTC. This translates into CASRDGQGRSGANVLTF.

This clone was counted a few times. This chain links TRBV5-1 with TRBJ2-7, with a tentative D call TRBD1 (5 bases). This CDR3 is 15 amino acids long. Germline V lookup: CDR1 SGHRS, CDR2 YFSETQ. V lost 5 bases to trimming and J lost 0 bases, with 15 bases between them. The CDR3 region has the DNA TGCGCCAGCAGACACGACAGATCGCCCTCCTACGAGCAGTACTTC. This codes for CASRHDRSPSYEQYF.

This clone appeared many times. CDR3 bases: TGTGCCAGCAGCGCGGCCCCCCCTACTAGGTTGGATGAGCAGTTCTTC. It specifies CASSAAPPTRLDEQFF. The chain is built from TRBV9 and TRBJ2-1; perhaps TRBD2 as D (5 bases). The germline V gene encodes CDR1 SGDLS and CDR2 YYNGEE. This CDR3 spans 16 amino acids. The V end lost 3 bases, the J end lost 8 bases, and 21 bases lay between the germline ends.

J is TRBJ2-7 and V is TRBV4-1, with a possible D match to TRBD2 (5 bases). Trimming cost V 3 bases and J 0 bases, with 15 bases left between them. The CDR3 spans 16 residues. CDR1 and CDR2 from the germline V gene are MGHRA and YSYEKL. In DNA form, the CDR3 reads TGCGCCAGCAGCCACGTAGGGAAAGAGGGCTCCTACGAGCAGTACTTC. Residues: CASSHVGKEGSYEQYF.

The CDR3 region is CASSYAFGAGGGTDTQYF. As DNA, the CDR3 is TGTGCCAGCAGTTATGCGTTTGGAGCGGGTGGGGGCACAGATACGCAGTATTTT. This chain joins TRBV6-5 and TRBJ2-3; a possible D gene is TRBD2 (6 bases). The V and J ends lost 3 bases and 1 base respectively, with 20 bases between them. The germline gives CDR1 MNHEY, CDR2 SVGAGI. The length of the CDR3 is 18 residues.

A note on this clone: This may be a read error, as it is one base from a much larger clone. The sample holds other DNA sequences that translate to the same CDR3. The gene calls are TRBV29-1 and TRBJ2-7, with 8 positions matching TRBD1. This CDR3 is built from 14 residues. CDR1 is SQVTM and CDR2 is ANQGSEA in the germline V gene. CDR3 nucleotide sequence: TGTAGCGTTCCTTCGACAGGGGACCCCTACGAGCAGTACTTC. Residues: CSVPSTGDPYEQYF.

This clone was recorded many times. V and J are TRBV29-1 and TRBJ2-2; 8 positions match TRBD2. This CDR3 has 15 residues. Germline lookup yields CDR1 SQVTM and CDR2 ANQGSEA. The junction had 6 bases not matched to a gene; V was cut back by 4 bases and J by 2 bases. The CDR3 spells CSVGLLAGNTGELFF. DNA of the CDR3: TGCAGCGTTGGGTTGCTAGCGGGCAACACCGGGGAGCTGTTTTTT.

In its sample, this clone was seen a few times. The chain couples TRBV2 to TRBJ2-1; 7 nucleotides line up with TRBD2. In germline, CDR1 is SNHLY, CDR2 FYNNEI. Unmatched junction bases numbered 10, after V lost 8 bases and J lost 3 bases. This CDR3 comprises 15 residues. CDR3 region: CASVLSGEGYNEQFF. The CDR3 coding sequence is TGTGCCAGCGTTCTCTCGGGGGAGGGCTACAATGAGCAGTTCTTC.

This clone was observed at least ten times. This chain uses TRBV6-5 with TRBJ1-2, with D tentatively TRBD1 (5 bases). Germline lookup yields CDR1 MNHEY and CDR2 SVGAGI. Trimming left V 2 bases short and J 2 bases short, with 12 bases between. CDR3 size: 15 residues. CDR3 nucleotide sequence: TGTGCCAGCAGTTACACGACAGCCCTAAACTATGGCTACACCTTC. Amino acid sequence: CASSYTTALNYGYTF.

The sample holds many counts of this clone. The rearrangement joins TRBV7-9 to TRBJ2-2; no reliable D call. The germline V and J ends were trimmed by 5 bases and 5 bases, with 9 bases remaining between them. CDR1 is SEHNR and CDR2 is FQNEAQ in the germline V gene (reference sequence). The CDR3 covers 13 residues. This chain's CDR3 is CASSPGVTGELFF. DNA for the CDR3: TGTGCCAGCAGCCCCGGAGTTACCGGGGAGCTGTTTTTT.

This clone has at least ten counts. The V gene is TRBV28, the J gene TRBJ2-1; the match to TRBD2 covers 7 bases. This CDR3 has 16 residues. The germline CDR1 and CDR2 sequences are MDHEN and SYDVKM. Trimming at V came to 6 bases and at J to 8 bases, leaving 16 bases not matched to a gene. The CDR3 loop is CASRSPPGGGPDEQFF. For the CDR3, the DNA is TGTGCCAGCAGATCCCCCCCCGGGGGAGGGCCGGATGAGCAGTTCTTC. Together with reference TRBV28 and TRBJ2-1, the CDR3 gives the full variable domain: DVKVTQSSRYLVKRTGEKVFLECVQDMDHENMFWYRQDPGLGLRLIYFSYDVKMKEKGDIPEGYSVSREKKERFSLILESASTNQTSMYLCASRSPPGGGPDEQFFGPGTRLTVL.

This rearrangement joins TRBV29-1 to TRBJ1-5; no reliable D call. Looked up from germline, CDR1 is SQVTM and CDR2 is ANQGSEA. The CDR3 is 12 amino acids. With 7 bases removed from V and 5 bases from J, the gap between germline ends came to 12 bases. CDR3 in DNA: TGCAGCGACCACCCAGGCGATCAGCCCCAGCATTTT. It is translated as CSDHPGDQPQHF.

A few counts support this clone. Other nucleotide sequences from this sample produce the same CDR3. CDR3 sequence reads: CAAHDPGQGYSYNSPLHF. The CDR3 DNA sequence: TGTGCCGCCCACGACCCCGGACAGGGTTACTCTTATAATTCACCCCTCCACTTT. The chain joins TRBV6-4 to TRBJ1-6, with 8 bases identical to TRBD1. The CDR3 totals 18 residues. The V gene end was trimmed by 11 bases and the J gene end by 4 bases; junction bases not matched to a gene: 19. Germline V gene sequence: CDR1 MRHNA, CDR2 SNTAGT.

The chain is built from TRBV15 and TRBJ2-3, with 7 bases that match TRBD1. Unmatched junction bases numbered 10, after V lost 2 bases and J lost 5 bases. The V gene's germline CDR1 is LNHNV and CDR2 YYDKDF (reference sequence). The CDR3 extends over 16 amino acids. The CDR3 region has the DNA TGTGCCACCAGCAGACAGTACAGGGGCGGCGAAGATACGCAGTATTTT. This sequence encodes CATSRQYRGGEDTQYF.

This clone has a count of ten or more. The chain combines TRBV28 with TRBJ2-3, with D uncertain. The germline V gene has CDR1 MDHEN and CDR2 SYDVKM. The CDR3 is 16 residues long. V lost 5 bases to trimming and J lost 2 bases, with 17 bases between them. The CDR3 DNA reads TGTGCCAGCAGTCCCCCTGGTAGCCTAAACACAGATACGCAGTATTTT. It specifies CASSPPGSLNTDTQYF.

By share of the sample, this clone is medium-sized. V usage is TRBV19 and J usage is TRBJ2-5; D is unclear. The V and J ends lost 6 bases and 5 bases respectively, with 10 bases between them. This CDR3 comprises 12 residues. The germline CDR1 and CDR2 sequences are LNHDA and SQIVND (reference sequence). CDR3 region: CASSGPRETQYF. In DNA form, the CDR3 reads TGTGCCAGTAGCGGGCCCCGTGAGACCCAGTACTTC.

This clone appeared a few times. This chain joins TRBV5-4 and TRBJ2-7; tentative D call: TRBD1 (5 bases). V gave up 1 base and J gave up 1 base, with 9 bases separating them. From germline, CDR1 is SGHNT and CDR2 YYREEE (reference sequence). The CDR3 runs to 14 residues. The CDR3 spells CASSLIDSSYEQYF. The CDR3 DNA follows: TGTGCCAGCAGCTTGATTGACAGTTCCTACGAGCAGTACTTC.

This clone has a count of ten or more. In the same sample, other DNA sequences code for this CDR3. V gene TRBV27 combines with J gene TRBJ1-4, with a weak D call TRBD1 (5 bases). The CDR3 contains 18 residues. V lost 3 bases and J 4 bases, leaving 21 bases between the germline ends. Germline CDR1 reads MNHEY; CDR2 reads SMNVEV (reference sequence). CDR3 amino acids: CASSLLGPGVLGNEKLFF. CDR3 in DNA: TGTGCCAGCAGTTTGCTGGGACCCGGGGTACTGGGTAATGAAAAACTGTTTTTT. The complete variable domain, with remaining parts taken from reference TRBV27 and TRBJ1-4, reads EAQVTQNPRYLITVTGKKLTVTCSQNMNHEYMSWYRQDPGLGLRQIYYSMNVEVTDKGDVPEGYKVSRKEKRNFPLILESPSPNQTSLYFCASSLLGPGVLGNEKLFFGSGTQLSVL.

The chain carries TRBV5-1 and TRBJ2-1; 8 nucleotides agree with TRBD2. CDR1 is SGHRS and CDR2 is YFSETQ in the germline V gene. Losses at the gene ends were 0 bases for V and 8 bases for J; bases not matched to a gene: 7. This CDR3 is 15 amino acids long. CDR3 DNA: TGCGCCAGCAGCTTGGCGGGAGGGCCTGCCGATGAGCAGTTCTTC. Amino acid sequence: CASSLAGGPADEQFF.

This clone showed up many times. Other nucleotide sequences from this sample produce the same CDR3. CDR3 sequence (DNA): TGTGCCAGTAGTATTGGCGGGAATGAGCAGTTCTTC. It encodes CASSIGGNEQFF. The V call is TRBV19, the J call TRBJ2-1, with a tentative D call TRBD2 (5 bases). Germline CDR1 LNHDA, CDR2 SQIVND (reference sequence). The CDR3 consists of 12 residues. Between the trimmed V and J ends, which lost 3 bases and 7 bases, there was a span of 7 bases.

This chain uses TRBV7-3 with TRBJ1-6; D perhaps matches TRBD1 (5 bases). The CDR3 runs 15 residues. Germline CDR1 reads SGHTA; CDR2 reads FQGTGA. Trimming left V 2 bases short and J 8 bases short, with 13 bases between. The CDR3 DNA follows: TGTGCCAGCAGCTTATCGGGGGACGCGTATTCACCCCTCCACTTT. Amino acids: CASSLSGDAYSPLHF.